This TCR beta chain is from a study of spatial heterogeneity in lung cancer. Deletions cut 8 bases from V and 5 bases from J, with 15 bases between. This CDR3 comprises 13 residues. The germline V gene encodes CDR1 SEHNR and CDR2 FQNEAQ (reference sequence). The time point was: sample taken at primary tumor resection. The authors sequenced whole RNA from tumor, nontumor lung or frozen PBMC without sorting. This clonotype is medium-sized. Antigen specificity is unknown. Carried by each TCR cDNA molecule was a unique molecular identifier. TCRdb ran MiXCR on the 5' RACE reads and lists one entry per CDR3 protein. Among about 28,000 distinct CDR3 sequences listed, more than 5.5% were seen once. Regarding the study as a whole: Ubiquitous and regional expanded TCR counts mirrored ubiquitous and regional nonsynonymous mutation counts, respectively. Expanded intratumoral alpha and beta TCR counts tracked tumor mutation counts.

The chain combines TRBV7-9 with TRBJ2-5; D tentatively reads TRBD1 or TRBD2 (5 bases each). The starting material was lung tumor tissue, obtained at surgery. The receptor's source is a male donor with early-stage non-small cell lung cancer. Here the CDR3 DNA reads TGTGCCAGCCAGCTGGGGGTCGGGGAGACCCAGTACTTC. It translates to CASQLGVGETQYF.